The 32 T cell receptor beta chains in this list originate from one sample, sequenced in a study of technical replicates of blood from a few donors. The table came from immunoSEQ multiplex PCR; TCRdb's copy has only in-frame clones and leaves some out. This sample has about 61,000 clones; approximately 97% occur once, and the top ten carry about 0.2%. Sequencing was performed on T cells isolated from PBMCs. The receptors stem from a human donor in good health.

Here the CDR3 reads CAWSTTIPIYF. The CDR3 region has the DNA TGTGCCTGGAGTACCACTATCCCCATATATTTT. This sequence joins TRBV30 and TRBJ1-3; unclear D gene. V lost 2 bases and J 11 bases, leaving 10 bases between the germline ends. The CDR3 has 11 amino acids. Per germline, CDR1 GTSNPN and CDR2 SVGIG (reference sequence).

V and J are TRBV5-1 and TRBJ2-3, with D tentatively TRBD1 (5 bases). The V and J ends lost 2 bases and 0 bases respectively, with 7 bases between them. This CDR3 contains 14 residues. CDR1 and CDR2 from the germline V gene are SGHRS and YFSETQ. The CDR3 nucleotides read TGCGCCAGCAGCTTCCCAGGGAGCACAGATACGCAGTATTTT. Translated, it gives CASSFPGSTDTQYF.

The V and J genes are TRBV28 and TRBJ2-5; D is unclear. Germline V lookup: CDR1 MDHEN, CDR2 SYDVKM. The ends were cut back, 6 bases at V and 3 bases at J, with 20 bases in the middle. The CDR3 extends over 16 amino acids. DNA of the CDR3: TGTGCCAGCAGAGTGAGTCCGGAGTTGTTTGAAGAGACCCAGTACTTC. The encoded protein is CASRVSPELFEETQYF.

The CDR3 bases are TGCGCCAGCAGTCTTCTAGCCGGGATGGGAACAGATACGCAGTATTTT. It translates to CASSLLAGMGTDTQYF. V is TRBV10-1 and J is TRBJ2-3; tentative D call: TRBD2 (5 bases). Germline lookup yields CDR1 WNHNN and CDR2 SYGVQD (reference sequence). Trimming removed 5 bases at V and 3 bases at J, with 18 bases between. The CDR3 length is 16 residues.

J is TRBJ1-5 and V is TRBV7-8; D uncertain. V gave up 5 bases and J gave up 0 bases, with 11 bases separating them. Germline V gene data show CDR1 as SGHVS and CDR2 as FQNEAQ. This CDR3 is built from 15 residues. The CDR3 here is CASSRGLNSNQPQHF. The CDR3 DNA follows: TGTGCCAGCAGCCGTGGACTGAATAGCAATCAGCCCCAGCATTTT.

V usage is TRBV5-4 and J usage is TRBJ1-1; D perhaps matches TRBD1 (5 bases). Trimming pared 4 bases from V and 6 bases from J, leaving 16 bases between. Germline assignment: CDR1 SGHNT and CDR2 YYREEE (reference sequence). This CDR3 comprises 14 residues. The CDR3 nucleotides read TGTGCCAGCAGCGGGGCCTCAGGTCAGGCTGAAGCTTTCTTT. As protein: CASSGASGQAEAFF.

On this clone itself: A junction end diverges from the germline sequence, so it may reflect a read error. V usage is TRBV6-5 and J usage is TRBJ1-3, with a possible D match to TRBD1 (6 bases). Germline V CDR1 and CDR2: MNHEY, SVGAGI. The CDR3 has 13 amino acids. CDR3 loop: CASSTGSRDKGIF. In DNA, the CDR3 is TGTGCCAGCAGTACCGGAAGTAGGGACAAGGGCATTTTT.

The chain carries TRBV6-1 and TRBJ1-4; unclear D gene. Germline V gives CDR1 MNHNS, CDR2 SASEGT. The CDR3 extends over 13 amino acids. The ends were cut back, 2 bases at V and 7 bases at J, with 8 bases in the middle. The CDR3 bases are TGTGCCAGCAGTGAAAAAAGAGGTGAAAAACTGTTTTTT. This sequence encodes CASSEKRGEKLFF.

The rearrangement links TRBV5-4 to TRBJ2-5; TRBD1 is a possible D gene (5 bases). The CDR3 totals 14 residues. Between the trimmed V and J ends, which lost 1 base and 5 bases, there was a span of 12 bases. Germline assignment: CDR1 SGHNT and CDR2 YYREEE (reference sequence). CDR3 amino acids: CASSLSGIDETQYF. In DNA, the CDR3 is TGTGCCAGCAGCTTGTCAGGGATTGACGAGACCCAGTACTTC. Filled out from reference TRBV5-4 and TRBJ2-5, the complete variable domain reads ETGVTQSPTHLIKTRGQQVTLRCSSQSGHNTVSWYQQALGQGPQFIFQYYREEENGRGNFPPRFSGLQFPNYSSELNVNALELDDSALYLCASSLSGIDETQYFGPGTRLLVL.

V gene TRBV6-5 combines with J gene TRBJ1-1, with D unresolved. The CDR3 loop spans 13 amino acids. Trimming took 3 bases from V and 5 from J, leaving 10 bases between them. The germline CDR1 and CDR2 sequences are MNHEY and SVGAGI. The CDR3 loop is CASSYLERTEAFF. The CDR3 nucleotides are TGTGCCAGCAGTTATCTGGAGAGGACTGAAGCTTTCTTT.

Here the CDR3 reads CAISVGTGDGYTF. CDR3 coding DNA: TGTGCCATCAGTGTGGGGACAGGGGATGGCTACACCTTC. The chain employs TRBV10-3 and TRBJ1-2, with 10 bases matching TRBD1. Per germline, CDR1 ENHRY and CDR2 SYGVKD. The CDR3 length is 13 residues. V lost 4 bases and J lost 6; bases outside the gene matches: 2.

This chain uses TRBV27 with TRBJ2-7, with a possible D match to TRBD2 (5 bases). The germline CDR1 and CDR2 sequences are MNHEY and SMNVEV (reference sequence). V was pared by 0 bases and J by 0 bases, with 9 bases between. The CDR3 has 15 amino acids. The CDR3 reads CASSLSNGLSYEQYF. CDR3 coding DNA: TGTGCCAGCAGTTTATCGAACGGACTCTCCTACGAGCAGTACTTC.

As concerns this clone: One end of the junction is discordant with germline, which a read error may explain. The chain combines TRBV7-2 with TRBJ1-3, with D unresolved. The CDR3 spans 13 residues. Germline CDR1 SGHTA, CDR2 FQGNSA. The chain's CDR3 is CASSLTLVQDGDF. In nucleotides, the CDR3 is TGTGCCAGCAGCTTAACCCTGGTTCAAGACGGAGATTTT.

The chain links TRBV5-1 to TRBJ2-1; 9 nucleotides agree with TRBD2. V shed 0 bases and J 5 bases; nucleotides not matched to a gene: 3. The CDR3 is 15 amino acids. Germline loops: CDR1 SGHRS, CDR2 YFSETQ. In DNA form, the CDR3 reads TGCGCCAGCAGCTTGGGCGGGGGGGACGACAATGAGCAGTTCTTC. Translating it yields CASSLGGGDDNEQFF.

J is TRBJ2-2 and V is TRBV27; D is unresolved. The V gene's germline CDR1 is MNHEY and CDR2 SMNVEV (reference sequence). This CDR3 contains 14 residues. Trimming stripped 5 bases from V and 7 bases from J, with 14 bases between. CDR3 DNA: TGTGCCAGCAGTCCGCGCCGAGCGCGCGGGGAGCTGTTTTTT. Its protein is CASSPRRARGELFF.

The CDR3 region has the DNA TGTGCCAGCCGTCTAACAGACCGCTACACCTTC. Residues: CASRLTDRYTF. The chain recombines TRBV6-1 with TRBJ1-2; D is undetermined. Germline V gene data show CDR1 as MNHNS and CDR2 as SASEGT. The CDR3 totals 11 residues. Deletions cut 8 bases from V and 9 bases from J, with 13 bases between.

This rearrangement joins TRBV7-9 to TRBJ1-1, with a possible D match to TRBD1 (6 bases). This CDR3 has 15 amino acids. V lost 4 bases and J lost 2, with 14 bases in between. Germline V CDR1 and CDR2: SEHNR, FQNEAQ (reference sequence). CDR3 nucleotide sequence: TGTGCCAGCAGCTATGCACAGGGAATAAACACTGAAGCTTTCTTT. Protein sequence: CASSYAQGINTEAFF.

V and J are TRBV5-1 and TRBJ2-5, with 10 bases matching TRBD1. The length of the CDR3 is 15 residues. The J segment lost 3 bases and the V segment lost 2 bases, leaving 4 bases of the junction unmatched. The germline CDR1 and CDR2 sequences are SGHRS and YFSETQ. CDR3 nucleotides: TGCGCCAGCAGCTTATCCGGGACAGGGGAAGAGACCCAGTACTTC. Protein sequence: CASSLSGTGEETQYF.

The CDR3 sequence is CASSQDSASVTYEQYF. The DNA for the CDR3 is TGCGCCAGCAGCCAAGATTCTGCGTCCGTTACCTACGAGCAGTACTTC. The chain recombines TRBV4-1 with TRBJ2-7; D remains ambiguous. The V and J ends lost 0 bases and 2 bases respectively, with 14 bases between them. The germline V gene encodes CDR1 MGHRA and CDR2 YSYEKL. This CDR3 spans 16 amino acids.

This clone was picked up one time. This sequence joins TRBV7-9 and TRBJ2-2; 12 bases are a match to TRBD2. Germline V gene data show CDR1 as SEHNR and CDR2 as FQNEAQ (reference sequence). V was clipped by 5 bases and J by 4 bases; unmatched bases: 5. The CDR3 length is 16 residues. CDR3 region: CASSNPTSGGTGELFF. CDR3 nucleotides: TGTGCCAGCAGCAATCCGACTAGCGGGGGCACCGGGGAGCTGTTTTTT.

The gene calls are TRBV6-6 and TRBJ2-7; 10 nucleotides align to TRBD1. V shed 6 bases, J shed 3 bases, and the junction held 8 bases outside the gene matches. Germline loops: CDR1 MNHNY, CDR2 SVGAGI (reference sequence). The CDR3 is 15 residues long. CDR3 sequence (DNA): TGTGCCAGCAGCGGGGGACAGGGGACGGGCTACGAGCAGTACTTC. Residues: CASSGGQGTGYEQYF.

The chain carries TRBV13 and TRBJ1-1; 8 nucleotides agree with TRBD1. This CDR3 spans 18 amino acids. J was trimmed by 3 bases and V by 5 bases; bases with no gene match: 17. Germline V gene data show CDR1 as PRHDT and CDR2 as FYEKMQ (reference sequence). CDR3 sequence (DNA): TGTGCCAGCAGCGTGACAGGGGAATTGAGGCCCTTGGACACTGAAGCTTTCTTT. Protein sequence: CASSVTGELRPLDTEAFF.

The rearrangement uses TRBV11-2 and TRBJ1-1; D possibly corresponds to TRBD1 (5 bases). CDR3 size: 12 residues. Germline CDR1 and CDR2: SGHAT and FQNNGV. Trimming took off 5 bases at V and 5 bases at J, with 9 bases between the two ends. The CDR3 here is CASSRGGTEAFF. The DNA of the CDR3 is TGTGCCAGCAGCCGCGGGGGAACTGAAGCTTTCTTT.

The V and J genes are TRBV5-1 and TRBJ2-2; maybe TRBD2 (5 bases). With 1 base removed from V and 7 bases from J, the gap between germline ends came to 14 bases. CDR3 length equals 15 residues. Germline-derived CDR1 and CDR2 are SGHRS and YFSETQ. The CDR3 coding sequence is TGCGCCAGCAGCTTGATATGGGAGCGCGGCGGGGAGCTGTTTTTT. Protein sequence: CASSLIWERGGELFF. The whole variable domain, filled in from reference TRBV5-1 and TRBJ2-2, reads KAGVTQTPRYLIKTRGQQVTLSCSPISGHRSVSWYQQTPGQGLQFLFEYFSETQRNKGNFPGRFSGRQFSNSRSEMNVSTLELGDSALYLCASSLIWERGGELFFGEGSRLTVL.

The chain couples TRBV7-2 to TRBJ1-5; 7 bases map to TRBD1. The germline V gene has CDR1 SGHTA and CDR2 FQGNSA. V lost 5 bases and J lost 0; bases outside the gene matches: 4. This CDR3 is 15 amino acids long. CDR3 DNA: TGTGCCAGCAGCAGATGGGACAGTAGCAATCAGCCCCAGCATTTT. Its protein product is CASSRWDSSNQPQHF. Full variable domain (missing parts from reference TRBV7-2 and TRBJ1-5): GAGVSQSPSNKVTEKGKDVELRCDPISGHTALYWYRQSLGQGLEFLIYFQGNSAPDKSGLPSDRFSAERTGGSVSTLTIQRTQQEDSAVYLCASSRWDSSNQPQHFGDGTRLSIL.

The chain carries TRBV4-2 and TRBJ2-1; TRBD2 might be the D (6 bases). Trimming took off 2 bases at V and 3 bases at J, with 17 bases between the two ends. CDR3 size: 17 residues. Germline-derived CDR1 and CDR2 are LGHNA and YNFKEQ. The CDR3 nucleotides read TGTGCCAGCAGCCAAAGGACTAACGGACCGGACTACAATGAGCAGTTCTTC. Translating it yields CASSQRTNGPDYNEQFF.

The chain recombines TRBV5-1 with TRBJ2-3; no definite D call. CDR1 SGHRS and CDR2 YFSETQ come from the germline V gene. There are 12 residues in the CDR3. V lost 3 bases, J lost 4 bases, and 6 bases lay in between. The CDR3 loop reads CASSSPADTQYF. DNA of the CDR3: TGCGCCAGCAGCTCCCCGGCAGATACGCAGTATTTT.

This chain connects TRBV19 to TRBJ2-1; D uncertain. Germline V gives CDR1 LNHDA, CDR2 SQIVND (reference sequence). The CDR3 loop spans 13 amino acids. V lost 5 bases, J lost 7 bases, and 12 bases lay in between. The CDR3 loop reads CASSEVRRNEQFF. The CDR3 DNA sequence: TGTGCCAGTAGTGAGGTGAGGCGGAATGAGCAGTTCTTC.

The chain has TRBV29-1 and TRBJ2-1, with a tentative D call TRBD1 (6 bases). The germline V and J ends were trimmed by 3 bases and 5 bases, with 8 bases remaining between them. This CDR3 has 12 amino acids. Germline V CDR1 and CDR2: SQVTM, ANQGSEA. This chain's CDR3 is CSVEPGDNEQFF. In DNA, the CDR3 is TGCAGCGTTGAGCCAGGGGACAATGAGCAGTTCTTC.

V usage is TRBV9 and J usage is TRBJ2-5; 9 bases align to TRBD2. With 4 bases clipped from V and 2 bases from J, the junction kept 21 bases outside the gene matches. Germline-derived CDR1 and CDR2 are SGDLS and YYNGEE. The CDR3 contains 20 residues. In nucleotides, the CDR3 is TGTGCCAGCAGCCCTCGGAGAGCGGGGGGCACGAAAGGACCACAAGAGACCCAGTACTTC. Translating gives CASSPRRAGGTKGPQETQYF.

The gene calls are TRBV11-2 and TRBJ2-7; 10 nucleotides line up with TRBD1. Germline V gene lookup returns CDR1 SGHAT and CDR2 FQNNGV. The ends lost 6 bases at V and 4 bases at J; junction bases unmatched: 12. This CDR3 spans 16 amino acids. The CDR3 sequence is CASRRPGTGDRYEQYF. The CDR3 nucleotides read TGTGCCAGCAGACGGCCCGGGACAGGGGACCGTTACGAGCAGTACTTC.

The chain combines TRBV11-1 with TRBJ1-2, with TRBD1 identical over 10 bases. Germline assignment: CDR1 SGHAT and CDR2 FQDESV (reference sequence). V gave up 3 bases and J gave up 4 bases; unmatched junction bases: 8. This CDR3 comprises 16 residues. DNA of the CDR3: TGTGCCAGCAGCTTGAGAGGACAGGGGGAAGGCTATGGCTACACCTTC. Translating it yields CASSLRGQGEGYGYTF.